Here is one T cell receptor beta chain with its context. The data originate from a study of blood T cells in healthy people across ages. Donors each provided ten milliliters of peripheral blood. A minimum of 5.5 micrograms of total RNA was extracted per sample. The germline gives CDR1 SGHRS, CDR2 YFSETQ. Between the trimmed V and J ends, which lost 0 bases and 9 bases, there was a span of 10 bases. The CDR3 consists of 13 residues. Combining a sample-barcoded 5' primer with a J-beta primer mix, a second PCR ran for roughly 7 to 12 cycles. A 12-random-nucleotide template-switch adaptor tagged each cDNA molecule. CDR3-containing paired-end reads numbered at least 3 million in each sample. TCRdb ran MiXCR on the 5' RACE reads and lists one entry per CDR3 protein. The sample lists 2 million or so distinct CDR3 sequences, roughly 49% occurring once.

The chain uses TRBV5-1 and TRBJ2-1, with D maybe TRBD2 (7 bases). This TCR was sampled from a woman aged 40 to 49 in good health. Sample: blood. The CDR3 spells CASSLAGGVEQFF. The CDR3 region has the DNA TGCGCCAGCAGCTTGGCGGGGGGCGTTGAGCAGTTCTTC.